Listed here are 8 T cell receptor beta chains from one sample, sequenced in a study of quantifying T cell responses using KT2 cells. Study-wide context: Reverse transcription used primers in the TCR alpha and beta constant regions.

The cDNA 3' end received a ligated oligonucleotide with a UMI. First-round PCR used 4 to 5 cycles and beta primers RC1.1 and RC1.2 covering TRBC1 and TRBC2. TCRdb used MiXCR to reprocess the UMI-ligation and nested PCR reads, holding one entry per CDR3 protein. The sample consists of more than 55,000 distinct CDR3 sequences, roughly 12% of them appearing once. The sequenced material came from PBMCs spiked with cells of the T cell clone KT2. The receptors originated from a human donor.

The chain couples TRBV3-1 to TRBJ1-1, with D tentatively TRBD1 (5 bases). With 0 bases removed from V and 5 bases from J, the gap between germline ends came to 31 bases. This CDR3 has 21 amino acids. The germline gives CDR1 LGHDT, CDR2 YNNKEL (reference sequence). CDR3 in DNA: TGTGCCAGCAGCCAAGATAAGCCTAAGTATGGGAGGGGATCCCCGGGGACTGAAGCTTTCTTT. This codes for CASSQDKPKYGRGSPGTEAFF. Together with reference TRBV3-1 and TRBJ1-1, the CDR3 gives the full variable domain: DTAVSQTPKYLVTQMGNDKSIKCEQNLGHDTMYWYKQDSKKFLKIMFSYNNKELIINETVPNRFSPKSPDKAHLNLHINSLELGDSAVYFCASSQDKPKYGRGSPGTEAFFGQGTRLTVV.

In this sample, this clonotype is medium-sized. The chain uses TRBV4-1 and TRBJ2-3; TRBD2 aligns across 11 bases. The V gene's germline CDR1 is MGHRA and CDR2 YSYEKL. CDR3 length: 17 amino acids. The V segment lost 4 bases and the J segment 3 bases; nucleotides outside the gene matches: 9. CDR3 loop: CASSPSISGGATDTQYF. CDR3 sequence (DNA): TGCGCCAGCAGCCCTTCGATTAGCGGGGGGGCAACAGATACGCAGTATTTT.

This clonotype was detected a few times. The J gene is TRBJ2-1, the V gene TRBV12-3 or TRBV12-4; no clear D gene. The CDR3 covers 14 residues. Trimming took 3 bases from V and 6 from J, leaving 12 bases between them. As DNA, the CDR3 is TGTGCCAGCAGTTTGGAGCTAGACCTCAATGAGCAGTTCTTC. Its protein is CASSLELDLNEQFF.

This clonotype has a count of ten or more. The chain combines TRBV7-8 with TRBJ2-1; 13 bases align to TRBD2. The germline V gene has CDR1 SGHVS and CDR2 FQNEAQ. The CDR3 loop spans 20 amino acids. The V and J ends lost 5 bases and 0 bases, in that order; junction bases with no gene match: 13. This CDR3 is CASSVKRLAGGRSSYNEQFF. Here the CDR3 DNA reads TGTGCCAGCAGCGTAAAGCGACTAGCGGGGGGCCGGAGCTCCTACAATGAGCAGTTCTTC.

The chain recombines TRBV6-2 or TRBV6-3 with TRBJ1-2; TRBD1 is a possible D gene (5 bases). Germline CDR1 and CDR2: MNHEY and SVGEGT. V dropped 7 bases and J dropped 7 bases, with 13 bases sitting between them. This CDR3 spans 12 amino acids. The CDR3 DNA is TGTGCCAGCACTCACCAGGGTCGTGGCTACACCTTC. Translating it yields CASTHQGRGYTF.

This clonotype was counted at least ten times. This chain joins TRBV6-1 and TRBJ2-1; a possible D gene is TRBD1 (6 bases). V was cut by 3 bases and J by 7 bases, with 10 bases left in between. The CDR3 spans 13 residues. The germline V gene has CDR1 MNHNS and CDR2 SASEGT. As DNA, the CDR3 is TGTGCCAGCAGTGAGGGGACAACAAATGAGCAGTTCTTC. This encodes CASSEGTTNEQFF.

This clonotype was seen more than once but under ten times. The chain has TRBV6-5 and TRBJ1-1, with a tentative D call TRBD1 (5 bases). The ends were cut back, 2 bases at V and 11 bases at J, with 18 bases in the middle. This CDR3 is 14 amino acids long. The germline gives CDR1 MNHEY, CDR2 SVGAGI. CDR3 residues: CASSYQGFGGVAFF. In nucleotides, the CDR3 is TGTGCCAGCAGTTACCAGGGCTTCGGAGGGGTTGCTTTCTTT.

This clonotype was picked up a small number of times. This chain joins TRBV7-2 and TRBJ2-7; D may match TRBD1 or TRBD2 (6 bases each). Germline assignment: CDR1 SGHTA and CDR2 FQGNSA. The CDR3 length is 14 residues. V lost 8 bases and J 0 bases, leaving 14 bases between the germline ends. The CDR3 sequence: CASGGQVTSYEQYF. The CDR3 DNA follows: TGTGCCAGCGGGGGGCAGGTGACCTCCTACGAGCAGTACTTC.